This T cell receptor (beta chain) emerged from a study of blood T cell repertoires in COVID-19 (dated by TCRdb to 2019 to 2021). About the study as a whole: Collaborator samples came from the United States, Italy and Spain and covered acute and convalescent phases of COVID-19. Where available, HLA class I and class II types were taken from metadata supplied by the sample provider and were not determined by assay-based typing. Sample metadata almost always included a de-identified subject ID, COVID-19 status, age in years and sex. Subjects who had been exposed to COVID-19, were actively infected with it, or had recovered from it provided the deeply sampled blood TCRbeta repertoires that made up the dataset. Samples were obtained from the ongoing ImmuneRACE study (first 160 participants) and from some 1,200 subjects provided by 6 global collaborators. The repertoires were made available in a free public database intended to serve as a resource for research on the immune response to SARS-CoV-2. The material from the prospective study consisted of cDNA or gDNA derived from T cells, B-cell-depleted T cells, or PBMCs.

The immunoSEQ Assay, a bias-controlled multiplex PCR, was used to amplify TCRbeta CDR3 regions from genomic DNA. The study's own analysis went as follows. Within the assay, amplification of reference gene primers was used to estimate how many nucleated cells each sample contained. To quantify the absolute abundance of each unique TCRbeta CDR3 rearrangement, sequence reads were collapsed and filtered. For each sample, productive Simpson clonality was calculated by taking the square root of Simpson's diversity index across productive rearrangements. TCRdb limited this immuneACCESS table to in-frame rearrangements with V and J called. A share of clones is missing; checked studies link under half to unresolved V genes, and the rest is unexplained. The D gene and trimming were derived from the DNA, and the V and J assignments and clone size from that table. For this sample there are hundreds of thousands of clones; 70% to 90% appear just once. The ten biggest clones cover 14% to 15% of the sample.

For CDR1 and CDR2, the germline V gene lists MGHRA and YSYEKL. V is pared back by 0 bases and J by 2 bases, with 9 bases lying between the germline termini. The CDR3 goes from the cysteine to the phenylalanine over 15 residues. The read is trimmed to its CDR3 DNA, 45 bases read in frame from base 1. Study-wide findings and limitations: The quantity of clinical and demographic metadata differed by source and by participant and was supplied without curation.

This clone was seen a few times. This receptor's antigen is unknown. No base quality information exists; no much larger clone differs at one position. Participants in the prospective study were aged roughly 18 to 90 years, lived in more than 20 United States geographic areas, and enrolled through a virtual design. In the prospective study, cohorts were assigned on the basis of participant-reported clinical history obtained from a screening survey and a study questionnaire. In the prospective study, mobile phlebotomists collected whole blood, serum and a nasopharyngeal or oropharyngeal swab from each participant. Participants in the prospective study had the option to provide additional blood draws and questionnaires over a 2-month period. Before DNA extraction, blood samples from the prospective study were shipped at room temperature or frozen.

The sequence joins TRBV4-1 to TRBJ2-3; the D gene is unclear. The source of this sequence is a woman aged 50 to 60 with acute COVID-19. The sequenced material came from PBMCs or T cells enriched from blood (not recorded which). The encoded CDR3 is CASSQDELFTDTQYF. The DNA sequence reads TGCGCCAGCAGCCAAGATGAGTTATTCACAGATACGCAGTATTTT.